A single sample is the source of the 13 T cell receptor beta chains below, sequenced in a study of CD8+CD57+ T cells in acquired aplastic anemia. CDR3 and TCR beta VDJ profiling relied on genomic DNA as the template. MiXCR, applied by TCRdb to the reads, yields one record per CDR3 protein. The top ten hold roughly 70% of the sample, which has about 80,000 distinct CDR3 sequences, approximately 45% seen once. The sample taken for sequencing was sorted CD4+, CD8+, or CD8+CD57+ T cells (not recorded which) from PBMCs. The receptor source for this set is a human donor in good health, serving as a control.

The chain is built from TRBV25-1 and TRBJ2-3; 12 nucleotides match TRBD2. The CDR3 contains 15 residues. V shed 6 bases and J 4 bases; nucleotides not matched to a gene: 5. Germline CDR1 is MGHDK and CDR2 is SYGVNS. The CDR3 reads CASRATSGGPDTQYF. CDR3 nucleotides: TGTGCCAGCAGGGCGACTAGCGGGGGCCCAGATACGCAGTATTTT.

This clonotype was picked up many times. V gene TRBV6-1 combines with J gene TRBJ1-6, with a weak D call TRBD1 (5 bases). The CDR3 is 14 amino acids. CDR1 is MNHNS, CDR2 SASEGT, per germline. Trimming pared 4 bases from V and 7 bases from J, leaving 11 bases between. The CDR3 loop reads CASSGGATNSPLHF. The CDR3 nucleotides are TGTGCCAGCAGTGGAGGGGCTACGAATTCACCCCTCCACTTT.

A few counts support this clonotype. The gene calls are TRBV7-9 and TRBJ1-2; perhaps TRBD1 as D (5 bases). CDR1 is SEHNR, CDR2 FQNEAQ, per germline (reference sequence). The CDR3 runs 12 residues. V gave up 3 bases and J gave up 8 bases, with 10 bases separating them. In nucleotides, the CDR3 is TGTGCCAGCAGCTTTGGGGCAGGCGGCTACACCTTC. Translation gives CASSFGAGGYTF.

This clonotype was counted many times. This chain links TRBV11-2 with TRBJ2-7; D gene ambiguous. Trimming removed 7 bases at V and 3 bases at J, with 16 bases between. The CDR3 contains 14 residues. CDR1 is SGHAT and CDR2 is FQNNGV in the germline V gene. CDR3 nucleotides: TGTGCCAGCACCCATCGAGGCGACGGCTACGAGCAGTACTTC. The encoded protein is CASTHRGDGYEQYF.

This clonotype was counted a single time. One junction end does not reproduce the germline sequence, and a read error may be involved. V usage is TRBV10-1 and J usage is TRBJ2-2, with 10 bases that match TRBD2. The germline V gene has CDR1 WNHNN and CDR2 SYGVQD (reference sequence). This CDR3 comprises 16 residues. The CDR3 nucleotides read TGTGCCAGCGGCGCCAAGACTAGCGGGTCGACCGGGGAGCTGTTTTTT. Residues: CASGAKTSGSTGELFF.

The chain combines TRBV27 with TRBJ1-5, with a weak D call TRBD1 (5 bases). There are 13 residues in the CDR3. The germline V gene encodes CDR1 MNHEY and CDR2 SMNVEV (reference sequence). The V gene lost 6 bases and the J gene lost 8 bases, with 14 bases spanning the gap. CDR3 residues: CASRGQGAKPQHF. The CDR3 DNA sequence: TGTGCCAGCAGGGGGCAGGGAGCTAAGCCCCAGCATTTT.

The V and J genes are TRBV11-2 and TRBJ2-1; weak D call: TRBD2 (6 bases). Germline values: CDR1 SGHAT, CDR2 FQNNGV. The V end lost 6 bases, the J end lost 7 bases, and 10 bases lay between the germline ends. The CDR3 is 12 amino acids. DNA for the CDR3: TGTGCCAGCAGGTTACGGGGGAATGAGCAGTTCTTC. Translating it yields CASRLRGNEQFF.

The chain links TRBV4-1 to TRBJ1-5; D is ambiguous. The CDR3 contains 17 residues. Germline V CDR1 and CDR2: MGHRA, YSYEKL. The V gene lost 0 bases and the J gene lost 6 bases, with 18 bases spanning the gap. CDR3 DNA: TGCGCCAGCAGCCAAGATCGAGACCGATCGGGTACTCAGCCCCAGCATTTT. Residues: CASSQDRDRSGTQPQHF.

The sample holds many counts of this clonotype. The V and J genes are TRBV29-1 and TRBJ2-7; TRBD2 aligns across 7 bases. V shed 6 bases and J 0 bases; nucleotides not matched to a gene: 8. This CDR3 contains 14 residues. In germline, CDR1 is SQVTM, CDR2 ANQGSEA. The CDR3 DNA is TGCAGCGTGGTCCTGGCGGGGGTCTCCTACGAGCAGTACTTC. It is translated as CSVVLAGVSYEQYF.

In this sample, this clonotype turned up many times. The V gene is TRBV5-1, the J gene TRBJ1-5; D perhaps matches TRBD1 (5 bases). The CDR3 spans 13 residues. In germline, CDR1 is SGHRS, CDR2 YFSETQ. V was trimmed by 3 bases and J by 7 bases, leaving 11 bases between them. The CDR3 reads CASSSGVGQPQHF. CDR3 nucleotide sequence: TGCGCCAGCAGCTCGGGGGTCGGGCAGCCCCAGCATTTT.

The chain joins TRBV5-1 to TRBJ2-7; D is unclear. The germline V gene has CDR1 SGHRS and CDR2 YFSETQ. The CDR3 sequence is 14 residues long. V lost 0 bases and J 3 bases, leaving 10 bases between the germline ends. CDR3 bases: TGCGCCAGCAGCTTGGTCCAGGCCGACTACGAGCAGTACTTC. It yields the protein CASSLVQADYEQYF.

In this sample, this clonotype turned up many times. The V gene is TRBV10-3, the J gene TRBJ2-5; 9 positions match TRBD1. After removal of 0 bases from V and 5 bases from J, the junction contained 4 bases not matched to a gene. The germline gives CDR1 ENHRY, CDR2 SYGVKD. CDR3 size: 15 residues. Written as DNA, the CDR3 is TGTGCCATCAGTGAGTCTACAGGGGGCCGGGAGACCCAGTACTTC. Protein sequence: CAISESTGGRETQYF.

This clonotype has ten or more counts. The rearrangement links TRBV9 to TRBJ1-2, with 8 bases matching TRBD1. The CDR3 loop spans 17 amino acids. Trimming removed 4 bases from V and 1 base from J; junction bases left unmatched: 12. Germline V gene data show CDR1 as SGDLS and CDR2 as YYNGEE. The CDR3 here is CASSTGQGLLVNYGYTF. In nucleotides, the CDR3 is TGTGCCAGCAGCACAGGACAGGGTCTTTTGGTTAACTATGGCTACACCTTC.